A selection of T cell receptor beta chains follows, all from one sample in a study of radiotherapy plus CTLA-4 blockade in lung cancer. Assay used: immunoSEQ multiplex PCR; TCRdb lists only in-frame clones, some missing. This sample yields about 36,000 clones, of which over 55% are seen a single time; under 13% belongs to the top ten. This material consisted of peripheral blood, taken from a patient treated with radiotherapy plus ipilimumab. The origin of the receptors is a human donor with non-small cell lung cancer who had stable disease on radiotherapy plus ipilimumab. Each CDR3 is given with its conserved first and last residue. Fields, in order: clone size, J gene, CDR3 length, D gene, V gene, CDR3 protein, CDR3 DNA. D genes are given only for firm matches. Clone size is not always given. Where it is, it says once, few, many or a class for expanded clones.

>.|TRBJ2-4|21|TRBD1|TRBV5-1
CASSSQGLDRGRRGGKNIQYF
TGCGCCAGCAGCTCTCAAGGCCTCGACAGGGGGCGTCGTGGGGGCAAAAACATTCAGTACTTC
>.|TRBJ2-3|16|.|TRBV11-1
CASSLARGYSTDTQYF
TGTGCCAGCAGCTTAGCCCGGGGATACTCCACAGATACGCAGTATTTT
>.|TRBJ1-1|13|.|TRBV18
CASSQQSNTEAFF
TGTGCCAGCTCGCAACAGTCGAACACTGAAGCTTTCTTT
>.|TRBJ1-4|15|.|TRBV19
CASSTAGLINEKLFF
TGTGCCAGTAGTACCGCGGGGTTGATTAATGAAAAACTGTTTTTT
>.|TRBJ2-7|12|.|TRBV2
CASRPTFYEQYF
TGTGCCAGCAGACCGACTTTCTACGAGCAGTACTTC
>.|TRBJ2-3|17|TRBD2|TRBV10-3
CAISESLAGGQGDTQYF
TGTGCCATCAGTGAGTCGTTAGCGGGGGGCCAGGGAGATACGCAGTATTTT
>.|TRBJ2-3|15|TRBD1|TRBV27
CASSFGQASTDTQYF
TGTGCCAGCAGTTTCGGACAGGCAAGCACAGATACGCAGTATTTT
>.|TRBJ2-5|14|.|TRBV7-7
CASSLVQGYETQYF
TGTGCCAGCAGCTTAGTTCAGGGTTACGAGACCCAGTACTTC
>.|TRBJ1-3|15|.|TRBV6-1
CASSASGLTGNTIYF
TGTGCCAGCAGTGCCTCAGGGCTTACTGGAAACACCATATATTTT
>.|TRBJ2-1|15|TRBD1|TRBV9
CASSIRQGLNNEQFF
TGTGCCAGCAGCATTCGACAGGGCCTAAACAATGAGCAGTTCTTC
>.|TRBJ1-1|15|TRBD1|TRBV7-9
CASSPLGQMNTEAFF
TGTGCCAGCAGCCCATTGGGACAGATGAACACTGAAGCTTTCTTT
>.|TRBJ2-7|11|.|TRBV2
CASGLYYEQYF
TGTGCCAGCGGCTTATACTACGAGCAGTACTTC
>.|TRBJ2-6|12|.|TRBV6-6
CASGDGANVLTF
TGTGCCAGCGGAGACGGGGCCAACGTCCTGACTTTC
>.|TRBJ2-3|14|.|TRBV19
CASRKGGGTDTQYF
TGTGCCAGTAGGAAGGGGGGGGGCACAGATACGCAGTATTTT
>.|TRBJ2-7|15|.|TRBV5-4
CASSPLGGQLYEQYF
TGTGCCAGCAGCCCCTTGGGGGGGCAGCTCTACGAGCAGTACTTC
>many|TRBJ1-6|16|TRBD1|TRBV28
CASSLFGTGYNSPLHF
TGTGCCAGCAGTTTATTTGGGACAGGGTATAATTCACCCCTCCACTTT
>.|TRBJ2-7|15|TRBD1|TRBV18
CASSQTRGRVAEQYF
TGTGCCAGCTCACAGACGAGGGGGCGCGTCGCCGAGCAGTACTTC
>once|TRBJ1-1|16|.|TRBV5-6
CASSSLNLDRNTEAFF
TGTGCCAGCAGCTCCCTTAACCTTGACAGAAACACTGAAGCTTTCTTT
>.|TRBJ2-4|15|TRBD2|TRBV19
CASSISGLNNNIQYF
TGTGCCAGTAGTATCTCGGGACTAAACAACAACATTCAGTACTTC
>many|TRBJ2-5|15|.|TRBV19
CASSIMGGQTETQYF
TGTGCCAGTAGTATAATGGGGGGACAGACTGAGACCCAGTACTTC
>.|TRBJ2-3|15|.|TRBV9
CASSSRMGITDTQYF
TGTGCCAGCAGCTCTCGAATGGGCATTACAGATACGCAGTATTTT
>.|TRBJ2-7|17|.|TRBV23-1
CASSQSRTETGPYEQYF
TGCGCCAGCAGTCAATCGAGAACCGAGACAGGACCCTACGAGCAGTACTTC
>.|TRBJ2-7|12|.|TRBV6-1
CASLFGLYEQYF
TGTGCCAGCCTGTTCGGTCTCTACGAGCAGTACTTC
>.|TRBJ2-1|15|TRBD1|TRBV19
CASSVGDSTYNEQFF
TGTGCCAGTAGTGTGGGGGACAGCACTTACAATGAGCAGTTCTTC
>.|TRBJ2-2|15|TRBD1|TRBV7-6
CASSPHPRGSGELFF
TGTGCCAGCAGCCCCCACCCCAGGGGGAGCGGGGAGCTGTTTTTT